Sequencing of this T cell receptor (beta chain) was carried out in a study of human T cells and chemical hapten exposure (dated by TCRdb to the early 2020s). Notes on the research overall: Libraries were pooled for sequencing, and variation in per-sample TCR yields was attributed mainly to small differences in library volumes within the pool. The study tracked peripheral blood TCR repertoire changes in vivo during primary and secondary sensitization to the hapten diphenylcyclopropenone (DPC) in alopecia patients. From each blood RNA sample, both TCR alpha and TCR beta chains were sequenced. Here is what the overall study found, with its caveats: The number of TCRs above 1 in 1000 frequency did not change with DPC sensitization; there was no evidence of global repertoire structure alterations. After repeated subsampling, changes were observed in the strength of the expansion versus patch-test correlation and in the threshold at which the correlation became significant.

Total RNA was extracted from unfractionated whole blood collected in Tempus Blood RNA tubes. Five or six healthy volunteers were used as TCR sequencing controls and were bled at day 0, 2 weeks and 6 weeks. This clonotype has only a few counts. Its antigen target is currently unknown. The record has no base qualities; no much larger clone is one base away. CDR1 and CDR2, looked up from the germline V gene, are MNHEY and SVGEGT. The CDR3 runs 14 residues from the cysteine to the phenylalanine. The entry retains the CDR3 DNA only, 42 bases that are in frame from base 1. The library was made by 5' RACE. Instrument on record: Illumina MiSeq. Library preparation attached unique molecular identifiers to individual cDNA molecules for quantitative, reproducible TCR counting. As for how the authors treated the data: Samples had a median of about 96,000 TCRs, with a range from roughly 23,224 to 700,000. The Decombinator software suite was used to annotate V, J and CDR3 in the TCR reads. Every sample was subsampled to the same number of TCRs (28,000) for the PS versus PT1 abundance plots. Expanded TCRs were defined as absent before sensitization and observed at least eight times at the 2-week time point. TCRdb reanalyzed the raw reads on its own, using fastp at Q25 for trimming and MiXCR for clone calling, and kept in-frame beta chains. Each entry is one CDR3 protein sequence, shown with its most common DNA and genes. TCRdb, not the original authors, processed these V and J calls. A total of 81,000 or so distinct CDR3 sequences appear in this sample, under 10% of them only once. Together, the top ten hold around 2.3% of the sample.

The receptor comes from a male donor in good health. The chain joins TRBV6-2 or TRBV6-3 to TRBJ2-7; the central 7 bases match TRBD2. The nucleotide sequence reads as follows: TGTGTCGTCTTGGGAAGACTAGCAGCCTACGAGCAGTACTTC. It translates to CVVLGRLAAYEQYF.